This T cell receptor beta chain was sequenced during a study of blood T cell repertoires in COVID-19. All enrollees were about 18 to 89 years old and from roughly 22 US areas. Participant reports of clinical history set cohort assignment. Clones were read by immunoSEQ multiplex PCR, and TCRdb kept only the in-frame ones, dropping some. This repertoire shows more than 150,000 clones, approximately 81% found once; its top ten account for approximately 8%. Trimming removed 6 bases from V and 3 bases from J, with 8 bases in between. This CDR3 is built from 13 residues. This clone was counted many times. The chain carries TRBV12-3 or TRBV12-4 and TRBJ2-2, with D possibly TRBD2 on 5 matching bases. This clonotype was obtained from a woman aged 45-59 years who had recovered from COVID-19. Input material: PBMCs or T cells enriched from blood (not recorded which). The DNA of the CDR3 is TGTGCCAGCAGGTTCGGGGACACCGGGGAGCTGTTTTTT. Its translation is CASRFGDTGELFF.